The sequence of this T cell receptor beta chain was determined in a study of beta chain features in type 1 diabetes. Expressed TCRB transcripts were sequenced because the isolated RNA had all been reverse transcribed beforehand. Only in-frame clones appear in the TCRdb table, and some are missing; sequencing was by immunoSEQ multiplex PCR. The top ten hold 0.008% to 0.011% of the sample, which has hundreds of thousands of clones, roughly 12% seen once. Whole-study findings and limits: Any role of HLA type in TCRB rearrangement remained unresolved here. TCRB CDR3s were moderately but significantly shorter in Type 1 diabetes patients in all four CD4+ subsets.

Sorting produced populations that all topped 95% purity. For this clone: What it binds is unknown.

Germline V gene data show CDR1 as MNHEY and CDR2 as SVGAGI. This CDR3 spans 14 amino acids. V lost 5 bases and J 2 bases, leaving 11 bases between the germline ends. Source material: naive CD4+ T cells from blood. J is TRBJ2-3 and V is TRBV6-5; D is perhaps TRBD2 (6 bases). The source is a woman under 30 with type 1 diabetes. CDR3 coding DNA: TGTGCCAGCAGTAACCCGGGGGTCACAGATACGCAGTATTTT. The encoded protein is CASSNPGVTDTQYF.